This entry concerns a single T cell receptor beta chain. Barcoded TCR alpha and TCR beta cDNA libraries with UMIs came from 5'RACE using constant-segment primers. TCRdb reprocessed the 5' RACE reads via MiXCR and lists one record per CDR3 protein. This table holds 500,000 to 650,000 distinct CDR3 sequences, roughly 22% found once. These data originate in a study of T-cell memory formation after mild COVID-19. This CDR3 is 15 amino acids long. Germline values: CDR1 MGHRA, CDR2 YSYEKL. V gave up 4 bases and J gave up 3 bases; unmatched junction bases: 6. Sequencing was done on a sample of PBMCs or a T cell subset sorted from them (not recorded which). The chain has TRBV4-1 and TRBJ1-5; 7 positions match TRBD1. The sequence was collected from an adult woman who had mild COVID-19 (a few samples of this study predate the infection). Cell type and time point are not known. As DNA, the CDR3 is TGCGCCAGCAGCCCCCGGGACAGCTCCAATCAGCCCCAGCATTTT. It encodes CASSPRDSSNQPQHF.